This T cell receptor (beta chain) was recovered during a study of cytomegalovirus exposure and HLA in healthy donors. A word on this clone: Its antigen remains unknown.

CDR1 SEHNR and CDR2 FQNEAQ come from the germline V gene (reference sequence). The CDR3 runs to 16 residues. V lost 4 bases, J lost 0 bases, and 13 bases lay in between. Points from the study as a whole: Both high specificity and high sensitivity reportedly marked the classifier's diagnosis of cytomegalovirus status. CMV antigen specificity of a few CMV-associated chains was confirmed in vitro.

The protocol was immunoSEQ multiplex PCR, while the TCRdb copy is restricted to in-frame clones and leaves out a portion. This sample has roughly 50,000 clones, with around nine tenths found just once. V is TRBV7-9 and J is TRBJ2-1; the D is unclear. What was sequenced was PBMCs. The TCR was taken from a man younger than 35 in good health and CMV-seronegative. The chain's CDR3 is CASSSHGASSYNEQFF. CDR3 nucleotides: TGTGCCAGCAGCTCCCATGGAGCGAGCTCCTACAATGAGCAGTTCTTC. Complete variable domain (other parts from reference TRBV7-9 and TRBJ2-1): DTGVSQNPRHKITKRGQNVTFRCDPISEHNRLYWYRQTLGQGPEFLTYFQNEAQLEKSRLLSDRFSAERPKGSFSTLEIQRTEQGDSAMYLCASSSHGASSYNEQFFGPGTRLTVL.